Reported below is one T cell receptor (beta chain). The target of this receptor is not known. Per-base qualities were not stored, and no clone one base away is much larger. This entry is derived from a study of blood T cell repertoires in COVID-19 (dated by TCRdb to 2018 to 2021). General notes on the study: Samples covering the acute and convalescent phases of COVID-19 were provided by collaborators in the United States, Italy and Spain. The dataset comprised deeply sampled blood TCRbeta repertoires from subjects exposed to, actively infected with, or recovered from COVID-19. The sample metadata nearly always contained a de-identified subject ID, COVID-19 status, age in years and sex. The repertoires were released in a freely available public database meant as a resource for research on the immune response to SARS-CoV-2. Where HLA class I and class II types were available, the types were taken from metadata supplied by the sample provider, not from assay-based typing. The samples were drawn from the first 160 participants of the ongoing ImmuneRACE study and from 1,254 subjects provided by 6 global collaborators. The material from the prospective study consisted of cDNA or gDNA derived from T cells, B-cell-depleted T cells, or PBMCs. What the research found in general, with its limitations: The amount of clinical and demographic metadata varied by source and participant and was provided uncurated.

Whole blood was collected in K2EDTA tubes by collaborating institutions according to the institutions' own protocols. For TCRbeta analysis, collaborators shipped samples in one of three forms: frozen whole blood, isolated PBMCs, or DNA extracted from either of those sample types. V loses 1 base, J loses 0 bases, and the germline ends lie 10 bases apart. The CDR3 measures 16 amino acids from cysteine to phenylalanine. The read is trimmed to its CDR3 DNA, 48 bases read in frame from base 1. Taken from the germline V gene (reference sequence), the CDR1 and CDR2 loops are SGHKS and YYEKEE. The immunoSEQ Assay, a bias-controlled multiplex PCR, was used to amplify TCRbeta CDR3 regions from genomic DNA. In the original analysis: Within the assay, amplification of reference gene primers was used to estimate how many nucleated cells each sample contained. To quantify the absolute abundance of each unique TCRbeta CDR3 rearrangement, sequence reads were collapsed and filtered. For each sample, productive Simpson clonality was calculated by taking the square root of Simpson's diversity index across productive rearrangements. TCRdb stores this immuneACCESS table with in-frame sequences only. Part of the clones is absent; in the studies checked, under half of the shortfall reflects unresolved V genes, and no reason is known for the rest. That table furnishes V, J and clone size, whereas the DNA furnished D and trimming. Within this sample are roughly 90,000 clones, with roughly 88% of them counted one time only. The top ten clones comprise roughly 30% of the sample.

Sequencing used peripheral blood. The receptor was derived from an elderly woman with active or convalescent COVID-19. The sequence is built from TRBV5-5 and TRBJ1-4, with the D gene call left open. The DNA sequence follows: TGTGCCAGCAGCTTGCGGTGGCAGGCAACTAATGAAAAACTGTTTTTT. This is translated as CASSLRWQATNEKLFF. The CDR3, completed at both ends by the reference TRBV5-5 and TRBJ1-4 genes, gives the full variable domain DAGVTQSPTHLIKTRGQQVTLRCSPISGHKSVSWYQQVLGQGPQFIFQYYEKEERGRGNFPDRFSARQFPNYSSELNVNALLLGDSALYLCASSLRWQATNEKLFFGSGTQLSVL.